The present TCR beta chain was sequenced within a study of blood T cells in healthy people across ages. General observations from the study: PBMCs that were unsorted prevented a conclusive naive versus antigen-experienced comparison. A roughly linear age-dependent decrease characterized TCR beta diversity per million T cells.

Turning to this clonotype: Its antigen is as yet unknown.

The CDR3 extends over 14 amino acids. The junction had 12 bases not matched to a gene; V was cut back by 3 bases and J by 11 bases. The germline V gene has CDR1 SGHDT and CDR2 YYEEEE. Together with a sample-barcoded 5' primer, a J-beta primer mix was included in a second PCR lasting about 7 to 12 cycles. Researchers report that each sample yielded at least 2.5 million CDR3-containing paired-end reads. MiXCR was run by TCRdb on the 5' RACE reads, yielding one entry per CDR3 protein. The repertoire consists of 750,000 to 1,000,000 distinct CDR3 sequences, with about 29% occurring once and the leading ten covering 10%. These data were likewise used in another study, on T cells of mothers and their children. That source reports: Per child, about 3 million TCR beta CDR3 reads were obtained, against over 10 million per mother.

Sequenced: blood. This chain links TRBV5-6 with TRBJ1-1; TRBD1 agrees at 8 bases. This clonotype was sampled from a woman aged 40 to 50 in good health. The CDR3 spells CASSSGQGTRDAFF. The CDR3 DNA follows: TGTGCCAGCAGCTCTGGACAGGGAACCAGGGACGCTTTCTTT.